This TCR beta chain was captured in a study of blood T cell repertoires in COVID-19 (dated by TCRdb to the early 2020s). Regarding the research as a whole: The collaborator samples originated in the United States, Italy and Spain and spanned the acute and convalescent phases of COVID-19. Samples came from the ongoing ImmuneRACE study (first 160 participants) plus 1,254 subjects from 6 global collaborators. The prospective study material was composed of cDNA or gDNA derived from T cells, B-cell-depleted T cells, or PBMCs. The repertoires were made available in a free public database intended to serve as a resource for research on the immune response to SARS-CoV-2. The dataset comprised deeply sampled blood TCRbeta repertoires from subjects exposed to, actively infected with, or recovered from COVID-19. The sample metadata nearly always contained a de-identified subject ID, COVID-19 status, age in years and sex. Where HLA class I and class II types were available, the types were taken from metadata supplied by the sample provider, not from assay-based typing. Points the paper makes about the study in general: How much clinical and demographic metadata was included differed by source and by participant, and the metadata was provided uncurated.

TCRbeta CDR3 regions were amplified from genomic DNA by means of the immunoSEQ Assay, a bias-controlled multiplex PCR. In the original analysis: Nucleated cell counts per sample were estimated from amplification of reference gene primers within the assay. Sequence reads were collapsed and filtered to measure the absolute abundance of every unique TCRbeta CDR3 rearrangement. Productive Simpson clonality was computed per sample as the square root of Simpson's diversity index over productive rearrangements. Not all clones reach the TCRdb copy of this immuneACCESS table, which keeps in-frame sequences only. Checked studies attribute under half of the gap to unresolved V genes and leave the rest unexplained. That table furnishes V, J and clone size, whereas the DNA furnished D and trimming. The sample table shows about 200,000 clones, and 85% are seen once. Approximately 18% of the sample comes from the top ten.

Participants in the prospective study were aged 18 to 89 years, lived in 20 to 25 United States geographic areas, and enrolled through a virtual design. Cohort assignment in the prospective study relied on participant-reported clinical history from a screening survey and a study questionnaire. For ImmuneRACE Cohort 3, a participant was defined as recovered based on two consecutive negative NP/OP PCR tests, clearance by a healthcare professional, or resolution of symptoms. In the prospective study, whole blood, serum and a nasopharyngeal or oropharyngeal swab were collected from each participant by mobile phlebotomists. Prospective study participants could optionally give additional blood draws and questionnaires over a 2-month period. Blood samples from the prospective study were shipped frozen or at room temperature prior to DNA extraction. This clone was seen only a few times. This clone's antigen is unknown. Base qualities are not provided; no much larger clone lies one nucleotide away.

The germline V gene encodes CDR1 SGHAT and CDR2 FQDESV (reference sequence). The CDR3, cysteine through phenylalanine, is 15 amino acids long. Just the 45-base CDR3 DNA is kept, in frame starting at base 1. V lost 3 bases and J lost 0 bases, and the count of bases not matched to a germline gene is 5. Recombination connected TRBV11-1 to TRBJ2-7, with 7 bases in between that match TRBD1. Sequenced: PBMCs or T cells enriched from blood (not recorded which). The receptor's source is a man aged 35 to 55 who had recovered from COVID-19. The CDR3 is CASSLDRLSSYEQYF. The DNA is TGTGCCAGCAGCTTGGACAGGCTGAGCTCCTACGAGCAGTACTTC.